The present TCR beta chain was sequenced within a study of T cell repertoires in cytomegalovirus infection. V lost 5 bases and J 5 bases, leaving 14 bases between the germline ends. The germline V gene has CDR1 MNHEY and CDR2 SVGAGI. CDR3 length: 14 residues. TCRdb fed the reads into MiXCR, producing one record per CDR3 protein. Found here are under 300,000 distinct CDR3 sequences, more than 15% of them singletons; the top ten hold around half. V and J are TRBV6-5 and TRBJ2-3, with a tentative D call TRBD2 (7 bases). The TCR comes from a human donor in good health (CMV status not recorded). Some clones in this sample may be carry-over from other donors' samples. Specimen: CD8+ T cells from PBMCs. This CDR3 is CASSTPGGLDTQYF. The CDR3 DNA follows: TGTGCCAGCAGTACCCCCGGGGGGCTAGATACGCAGTATTTT.